There are many counts of the clone carrying this T cell receptor (beta chain). Its specificity is not known. TCRdb reprocessed the 5' RACE reads with MiXCR, giving one entry per CDR3 protein. This table has 250,000 to 350,000 distinct CDR3 sequences, 7.5% to 9.5% appearing once. Each donor (without exception) was a healthy Caucasian. The data were obtained in a study of identical twins. Overall study findings and caveats: Cross-sectional statistical analysis was relied on for the conclusions, without the same donors being followed. Out-of-frame alpha sequences common to twins exhibited a surplus of low generation probability.

The germline V and J ends were trimmed by 6 bases and 0 bases, with 6 bases remaining between them. Germline lookup yields CDR1 SQVTM and CDR2 ANQGSEA. The CDR3 consists of 12 residues. These data also featured in a second study, about yellow fever vaccine responses in identical twins. From that paper: Twins reportedly appeared to share part of their vaccine T cell response while keeping part individual.

The clonotype comes from a woman between 18 and 30 years old in good health. The V call is TRBV29-1, the J call TRBJ1-3; D remains ambiguous. The sample was CD8+ T cells sorted from blood. The CDR3, as DNA: TGCAGCGTCCTTAGCTCTGGAAACACCATATATTTT. Translating gives CSVLSSGNTIYF. The full variable domain, its missing parts supplied by reference TRBV29-1 and TRBJ1-3, is SAVISQKPSRDICQRGTSLTIQCQVDSQVTMMFWYRQQPGQSLTLIATANQGSEATYESGFVIDKFPISRPNLTFSTLTVSNMSPEDSSIYLCSVLSSGNTIYFGEGSWLTVV.